The clone carrying this TCR beta chain was counted once. The antigen remains undetermined. One end of the junction fails to match germline, which may point to a read error. The data derive from a study of early T cells in non-severe SARS-CoV-2 infection. About the research overall: Sequencing targeted bulk RNA from unsorted whole blood, leaving chains unpaired. Study-wide results and limits: CD4 and private specificities were missed by VDJdb matching, which favored anti-spike CD8 responses.

The CDR3 has 11 amino acids. CDR1 is SNHLY, CDR2 FYNNEI, per germline. Unique molecular identifiers tagged individual cDNA molecules. MiXCR, applied by TCRdb to the 5' RACE reads, yields one record per CDR3 protein. In the table there are about 64,000 distinct CDR3 sequences, less than 20% of which are singletons. The chain has TRBV2 and TRBJ2-7; D remains unclear. The sequenced sample was whole blood, obtained at baseline. This TCR derives from an adult who was a healthcare worker with PCR-confirmed SARS-CoV-2 infection or an uninfected control (not recorded which). CDR3 amino acids: CASSPQYEQYF. The CDR3 DNA is TGTGCCAGCAGCCCCCAGTACGAACAGTACTTC.